This T cell receptor (beta chain) was profiled in a study of regulatory T cells in long-lasting Graves disease. Time point denoted: newly diagnosed GD, antithyroid drugs for less than 3 months. The TCR library was prepared using RNA isolated from PBMCs. Building the TCR beta libraries relied on iRepertoire HTBI primers, and CDR3 regions underwent Arm-PCR. MiXCR, applied by TCRdb to the multiplex PCR reads, yields one record per CDR3 protein. The data contain 500,000 to 700,000 distinct CDR3 sequences, roughly 16% of them singletons. In this sample, this clonotype turned up many times. Its target is not known. Study findings and constraints: Persistent Graves' patients possessed reduced TCR diversity relative to recently diagnosed ones. The researchers studied only peripheral blood, not thyroid tissue.

The data also belong to a second study, concerning T cells in Graves' hyperthyroidism and ophthalmopathy. That work adds: Ophthalmopathy was predicted by the model a median of around 5.9 months ahead of onset.

The TCR sequence derives from a woman between 25 and 40 years old with Graves disease. The source material was peripheral blood mononuclear cells (PBMCs), sampled at new diagnosis, from a patient treated with antithyroid drugs.

CDR3 DNA sequence: TGTGCCAGCAGCTTAAGCAGGGACCAAGAGACCCAGTACTTC. Its translation is CASSLSRDQETQYF. The chain is built from TRBV7-2 and TRBJ2-5; perhaps TRBD1 as D (5 bases). CDR1 is SGHTA and CDR2 is FQGNSA in the germline V gene. Trimming took off 2 bases at V and 0 bases at J, with 7 bases between the two ends. This CDR3 comprises 14 residues.